The present T cell receptor beta chain was sequenced within a study of T cell responses to AZD1222 COVID-19 vaccine. Study conclusions and caveats: Baseline testing showed seropositivity in only 5 or 6 AZD1222 recipients.

About this clone itself: Its target is not known.

V gave up 0 bases and J gave up 0 bases, with 9 bases separating them. The germline gives CDR1 LGHDT, CDR2 YNNKEL (reference sequence). The CDR3 spans 16 residues. Generated by immunoSEQ multiplex PCR, the TCRdb table keeps only in-frame clones and is missing some. The table includes about 140,000 clones, about 92% detected once. The V gene is TRBV3-1 (or the pseudogene TRBV3-2), the J gene TRBJ2-1; no definite D call. The TCR comes from an adult in good health. This sample comprised peripheral blood, obtained on day 0 of MenACWY control vaccination. CDR3 nucleotides: TGTGCCAGCAGCCAAGATCCCCGCCCCTCCTACAATGAGCAGTTCTTC. Protein product: CASSQDPRPSYNEQFF.